Listed below are T cell receptor beta chains from one sample, sequenced in a study of CD8 T cells in ankylosing spondylitis. MiXCR was run by TCRdb on the 5' RACE reads, yielding one entry per CDR3 protein. The table lists 150,000 to 200,000 distinct CDR3 sequences, roughly 31% of them singletons. The sequencing input was synovial fluid, either unsorted or a sorted T cell fraction (not recorded which). The origin of the receptors is a male donor with ankylosing spondylitis. The CDR3 runs from the conserved cysteine through the conserved F or W. D genes are given only for firm matches. Not every row has a clone size; where given, it reads once, few, many or a size class.

j_call v_call d_call cdr3_length clone_size cdr3_nt cdr3_aa
TRBJ1-2 TRBV24-1 . 12 many TGTGCCACCAGTGATCCAGGATATGGCTACACCTTC CATSDPGYGYTF
TRBJ2-7 TRBV4-2 TRBD2 16 . TGTGCCAGCAGCCACTCCGGGACTAGCACTCTTCGGGAGCAGTACTTC CASSHSGTSTLREQYF
TRBJ1-2 TRBV6-2/TRBV6-3 TRBD1 16 . TGTGCCAGCAGTTCCCGGGACAGGCCTTCTAACTATGGCTACACCTTC CASSSRDRPSNYGYTF
TRBJ1-6 TRBV11-1 TRBD1 19 once TGTGCCAGCAGCTCTACCGGGACAGGCACGTTCTCCTATAATTCACCCCTCCACTTT CASSSTGTGTFSYNSPLHF
TRBJ2-1 TRBV20-1 . 13 few TGCAGTGCTAGAATAGAATCCTACAATGAGCAGTTCTTC CSARIESYNEQFF
TRBJ2-5 TRBV18 . 12 many TGTGCCAGCTCGTTTTACCAAGAGACCCAGTACTTC CASSFYQETQYF
TRBJ2-7 TRBV24-1 TRBD1 15 . TGTGCCACCAGTGACCCCGGACAGGGAGGAAACGAGCAGTACTTC CATSDPGQGGNEQYF
TRBJ1-6 TRBV6-5 TRBD1 19 many TGTGCCAGCAGTTACTCGTCGCCGGACAGGAGCTCCTATAATTCACCCCTCCACTTT CASSYSSPDRSSYNSPLHF
TRBJ1-6 TRBV27 . 15 many TGTGCCAGCCGCCCGGGGGGGGGTATAAATTCACCCCTCCACTTT CASRPGGGINSPLHF
TRBJ2-7 TRBV20-1 . 13 . TGCAGTGCTAGAGCGAGCGGGCGCGACGAGCAGTACTTC CSARASGRDEQYF
TRBJ2-2 TRBV12-3/TRBV12-4 TRBD2 17 . TGTGCCAGCAGTCGACTAGCGGGGGCTTCGAACACCGGGGAGCTGTTTTTT CASSRLAGASNTGELFF
TRBJ1-6 TRBV3-1 . 15 . TGTGCCAGCAGCCAACTAGACGGACCTAATTCACCCCTCCACTTT CASSQLDGPNSPLHF
TRBJ1-5 TRBV27 . 13 few TGTGCCAGCAGTTTATCAGCAGGCCGGCCCCAGCATTTT CASSLSAGRPQHF
TRBJ2-1 TRBV27 TRBD2 14 . TGTGCCAGCAGTTGGGGCGGGAGCTACAATGAGCAGTTCTTC CASSWGGSYNEQFF
TRBJ2-3 TRBV27 TRBD2 16 . TGTGCCAGCAGTTTTCATACTAGCGGTAGCACAGATACGCAGTATTTT CASSFHTSGSTDTQYF
TRBJ2-1 TRBV6-1 . 16 . TGTGCCAGCAGTGCCCGCCAGCTGGGGCGCGACAATGAGCAGTTCTTC CASSARQLGRDNEQFF
TRBJ2-7 TRBV14 TRBD1 16 few TGTGCCAGCAGCCAAGGCTTGGGACAGGGTTTACGCGAGCAGTACTTC CASSQGLGQGLREQYF
TRBJ2-7 TRBV4-3 . 14 once TGCGCCAGCAGCCAAGAGTACCTAAACTACGAGCAGTACTTC CASSQEYLNYEQYF
TRBJ1-3 TRBV12-3/TRBV12-4 . 15 many TGTGCCAGCTCCCCGGGGGCCTCCGCTGGAAACACCATATATTTT CASSPGASAGNTIYF
TRBJ1-6 TRBV6-2/TRBV6-3 . 14 . TGTGCCAGCAGTTGGGACTCGCCCGGGATCACCCTCCACTTT CASSWDSPGITLHF
TRBJ2-3 TRBV6-1 . 15 few TGTGCCAGCAGTGAAGTAAGCGGCGGCCCAGATACGCAGTATTTT CASSEVSGGPDTQYF
TRBJ2-1 TRBV5-1 TRBD2 17 . TGCGCCAGCAGCTGGCGGTTTAGCGGGGTTGAAAACAATGAGCAGTTCTTC CASSWRFSGVENNEQFF
TRBJ2-3 TRBV27 TRBD1 14 . TGTGCCAGCAAGAGGGACAGGGGGACAGATACGCAGTATTTT CASKRDRGTDTQYF
TRBJ1-4 TRBV28 . 15 . TGTGCCAGCCAAAACGGTGGGCACCCAAATGAAAAACTGTTTTTT CASQNGGHPNEKLFF
TRBJ1-5 TRBV6-1 TRBD1 17 . TGTGCCAGCACCGAACCCCCGACAGGGCCCAGCAATCAGCCCCAGCATTTT CASTEPPTGPSNQPQHF
TRBJ2-2 TRBV7-2 . 16 few TGTGCCAGCAGCTTCCGGCCTAGCTCGGGGACCGGGGAGCTGTTTTTT CASSFRPSSGTGELFF
TRBJ1-2 TRBV5-1 . 14 few TGCGCCAGCAGTTTGGAAGGGGTACGCTATGGCTACACCTTC CASSLEGVRYGYTF
TRBJ2-5 TRBV5-5 TRBD1 15 many TGTGCCAGCAGCTGGACAGGGAGCCCCCAAGAGACCCAGTACTTC CASSWTGSPQETQYF
TRBJ2-3 TRBV20-1 TRBD2 15 once TGCAGTGCTAGTGGTTCTAGCGGCAGCACAGATACGCAGTATTTT CSASGSSGSTDTQYF
TRBJ2-4 TRBV29-1 . 11 . TGCAGCGTTTCGGCCAAAAACATTCAGTACTTC CSVSAKNIQYF
TRBJ1-1 TRBV7-9 . 16 . TGTGCCAGCAGCTCCCACGGGGGGGCTGGGGGCACTGAAGCTTTCTTT CASSSHGGAGGTEAFF
TRBJ1-2 TRBV20-1 TRBD1 14 few TGCAGTGCTAGATCCAACAGGGGTTCGGGCGGCTACACCTTC CSARSNRGSGGYTF
TRBJ1-2 TRBV3-1 TRBD1 13 few TGTGCCAGCCAGGGGACAGGCAACTATGGCTACACCTTC CASQGTGNYGYTF
TRBJ2-1 TRBV7-2 TRBD2 17 many TGTGCCAGCAGCCCAGGACTAGCGGGAATATCCTACAATGAGCAGTTCTTC CASSPGLAGISYNEQFF
TRBJ2-7 TRBV5-1 TRBD1 14 few TGCGCCAGCAGCTCACTGGACAGGGGGGGCGAGCAGTACTTC CASSSLDRGGEQYF
TRBJ2-7 TRBV20-1 TRBD2 18 many TGCAGTGCTAGAGGCGCGACTAGCGGGAGATATACCGCCTACGAGCAGTACTTC CSARGATSGRYTAYEQYF
TRBJ2-3 TRBV4-2 . 16 . TGTGCCAGCAGCCGCTCAACAGGGTCGAGCACAGATACGCAGTATTTT CASSRSTGSSTDTQYF
TRBJ2-2 TRBV2 . 15 . TGTGCCAGCAGTGAAGCGTTTGGATCCACCGGGGAGCTGTTTTTT CASSEAFGSTGELFF
TRBJ2-1 TRBV12-3/TRBV12-4 TRBD2 15 . TGTGCCAGCAAGGTAGCGGGGGGGCTCCCGGGAGAGCAGTTCTTC CASKVAGGLPGEQFF
TRBJ1-1 TRBV11-1 TRBD1 18 few TGTGCCAGCAGCCTTCCCCGGACAGGGGGCGAATTAAGAACTGAAGCTTTCTTT CASSLPRTGGELRTEAFF
TRBJ2-7 TRBV25-1 . 15 . TGTGCCAGCAGTGACGCAGGGTCGGGCTCCTACGAGCAGTACTTC CASSDAGSGSYEQYF
TRBJ2-1 TRBV11-2 . 12 . TGTGCCAGCAGCTTAGCCCTCATTGAGCAGTTCTTC CASSLALIEQFF
TRBJ1-2 TRBV20-1 . 13 many TGCAGTGCTAGAGCCGGGGCCCACTATGGCTACACCTTC CSARAGAHYGYTF
TRBJ1-2 TRBV20-1 TRBD1 15 many TGCAGTGCTAGAGACCCTAAACAGGGGTACGGAGGCTACACCTTC CSARDPKQGYGGYTF
TRBJ1-1 TRBV7-2 . 14 . TGTGCCAGCAGCTTAGATTGGGGAAGGACTGAAGCTTTCTTT CASSLDWGRTEAFF
TRBJ1-4 TRBV5-5 . 14 few TGTGCCAGCAGCTTGTTGGGGCCGGGGGAAAAACTGTTTTTT CASSLLGPGEKLFF
TRBJ1-4 TRBV2 . 12 . TGTGCCAGCAGTGCGGACGGCTCGGGACTGTTTTTT CASSADGSGLFF
TRBJ2-2 TRBV7-2 . 15 . TGTGCCAGCAGCCCGGACTTACAGAACACCGGGGAGCTGTTTTTT CASSPDLQNTGELFF
TRBJ1-2 TRBV30 . 13 few TGTGCCTGGAGTGTCGGACAGAACTATGGCTACACCTTC CAWSVGQNYGYTF
TRBJ1-1 TRBV29-1 . 13 . TGCAGCGTTGTAAAGCCGCTGAACACTGAAGCTTTCTTT CSVVKPLNTEAFF
TRBJ2-5 TRBV20-1 . 12 many TGCAGTGCTAGCCGGGCCCAAGAGACCCAGTACTTC CSASRAQETQYF
TRBJ2-1 TRBV20-1 TRBD2 15 . TGCAGTGCTAGTGGAGTAGCGGGCCCCTACAATGAGCAGTTCTTC CSASGVAGPYNEQFF
TRBJ1-3 TRBV7-8 TRBD1 16 once TGTGCCAGCAGCATAGGACAGGCCTTCTCTGGAAACACCATATATTTT CASSIGQAFSGNTIYF
TRBJ2-1 TRBV5-6 . 11 . TGTGCCAGCAGCATCTACGATGAGCAGTTCTTC CASSIYDEQFF
TRBJ1-1 TRBV4-1 . 15 many TGCGCCAGCAGCCCGAAAGCACCAATGAACACTGAAGCTTTCTTT CASSPKAPMNTEAFF